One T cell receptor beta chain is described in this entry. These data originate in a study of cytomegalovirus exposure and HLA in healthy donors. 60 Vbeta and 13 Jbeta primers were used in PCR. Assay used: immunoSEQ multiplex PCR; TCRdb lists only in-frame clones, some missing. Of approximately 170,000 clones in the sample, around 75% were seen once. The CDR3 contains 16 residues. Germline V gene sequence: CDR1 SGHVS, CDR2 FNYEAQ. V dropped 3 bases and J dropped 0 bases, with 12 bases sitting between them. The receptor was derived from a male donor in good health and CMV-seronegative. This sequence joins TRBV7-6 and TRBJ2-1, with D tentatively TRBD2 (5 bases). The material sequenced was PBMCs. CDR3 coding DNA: TGTGCCAGCAGCTTTGTTGGAGGTAGCTCCTACAATGAGCAGTTCTTC. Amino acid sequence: CASSFVGGSSYNEQFF.